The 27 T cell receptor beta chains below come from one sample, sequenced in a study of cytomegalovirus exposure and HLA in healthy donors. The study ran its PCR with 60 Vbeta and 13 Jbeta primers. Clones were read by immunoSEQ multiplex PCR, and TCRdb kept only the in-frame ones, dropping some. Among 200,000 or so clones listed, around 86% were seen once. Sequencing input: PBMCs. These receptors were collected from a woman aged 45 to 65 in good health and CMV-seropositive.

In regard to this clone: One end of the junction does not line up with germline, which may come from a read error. The CDR3 reads CSSSLASLAAEQYF. The CDR3 DNA reads TGTTCCAGCAGCTTAGCGTCCCTAGCGGCCGAGCAGTACTTC. The rearrangement links TRBV7-9 to TRBJ2-7; 7 nucleotides match TRBD2. The germline gives CDR1 SEHNR, CDR2 FQNEAQ (reference sequence). The length of the CDR3 is 14 residues.

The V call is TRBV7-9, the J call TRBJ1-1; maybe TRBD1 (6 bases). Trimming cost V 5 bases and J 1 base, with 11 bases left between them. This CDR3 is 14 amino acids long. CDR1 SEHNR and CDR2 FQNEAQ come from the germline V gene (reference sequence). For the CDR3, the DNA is TGTGCCAGCAGCCCCCGGGGGGCGAACACTGAAGCTTTCTTT. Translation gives CASSPRGANTEAFF.

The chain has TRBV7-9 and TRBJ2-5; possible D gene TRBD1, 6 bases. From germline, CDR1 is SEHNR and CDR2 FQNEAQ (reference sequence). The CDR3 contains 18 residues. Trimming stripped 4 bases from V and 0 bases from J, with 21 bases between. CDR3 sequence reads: CASSYNGWAQGHQETQYF. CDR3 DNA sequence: TGTGCCAGCAGCTATAATGGATGGGCACAGGGTCACCAAGAGACCCAGTACTTC. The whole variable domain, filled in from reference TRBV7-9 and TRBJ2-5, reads DTGVSQNPRHKITKRGQNVTFRCDPISEHNRLYWYRQTLGQGPEFLTYFQNEAQLEKSRLLSDRFSAERPKGSFSTLEIQRTEQGDSAMYLCASSYNGWAQGHQETQYFGPGTRLLVL.

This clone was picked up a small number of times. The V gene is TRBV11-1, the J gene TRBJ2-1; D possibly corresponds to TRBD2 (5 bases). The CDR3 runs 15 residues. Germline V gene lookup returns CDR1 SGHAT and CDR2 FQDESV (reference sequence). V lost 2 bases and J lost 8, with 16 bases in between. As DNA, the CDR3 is TGTGCCAGCAGCTTATTCCCCGGGATTGGGGATGAGCAGTTCTTC. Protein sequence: CASSLFPGIGDEQFF.

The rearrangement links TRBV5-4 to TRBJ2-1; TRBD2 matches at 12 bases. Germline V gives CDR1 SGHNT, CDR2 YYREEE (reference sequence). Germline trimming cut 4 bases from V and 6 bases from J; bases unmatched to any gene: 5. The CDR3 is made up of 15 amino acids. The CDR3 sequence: CASSPGTSGFNEQFF. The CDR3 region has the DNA TGTGCCAGCAGCCCGGGGACTAGCGGGTTCAATGAGCAGTTCTTC.

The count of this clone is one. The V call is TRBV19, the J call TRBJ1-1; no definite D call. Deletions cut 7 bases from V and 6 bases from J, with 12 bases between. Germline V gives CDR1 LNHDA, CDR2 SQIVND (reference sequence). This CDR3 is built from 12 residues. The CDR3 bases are TGTGCCAGTATTGGGCTGGGCGCTGAAGCTTTCTTT. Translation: CASIGLGAEAFF.

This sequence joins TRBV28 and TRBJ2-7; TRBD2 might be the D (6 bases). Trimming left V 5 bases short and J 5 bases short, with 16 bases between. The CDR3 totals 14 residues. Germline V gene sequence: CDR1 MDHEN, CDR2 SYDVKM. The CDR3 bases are TGTGCCAGCAGTGGGACTCAAGGCGCCAACGAGCAGTACTTC. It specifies CASSGTQGANEQYF.

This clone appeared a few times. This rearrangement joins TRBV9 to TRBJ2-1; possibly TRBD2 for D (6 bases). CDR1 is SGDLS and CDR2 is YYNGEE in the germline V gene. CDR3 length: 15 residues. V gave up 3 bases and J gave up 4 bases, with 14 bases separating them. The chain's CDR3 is CASSEGGGLYNEQFF. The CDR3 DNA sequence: TGTGCCAGCAGCGAGGGTGGGGGACTGTACAATGAGCAGTTCTTC.

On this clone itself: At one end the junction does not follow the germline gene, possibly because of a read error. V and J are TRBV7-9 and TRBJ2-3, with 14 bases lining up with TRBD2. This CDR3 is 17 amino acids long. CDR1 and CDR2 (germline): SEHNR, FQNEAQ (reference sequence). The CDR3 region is CSSSLGGLAGGLDTQYF. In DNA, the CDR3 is TGTTCCAGCAGCTTAGGCGGACTAGCGGGGGGCTTGGATACGCAGTATTTT.

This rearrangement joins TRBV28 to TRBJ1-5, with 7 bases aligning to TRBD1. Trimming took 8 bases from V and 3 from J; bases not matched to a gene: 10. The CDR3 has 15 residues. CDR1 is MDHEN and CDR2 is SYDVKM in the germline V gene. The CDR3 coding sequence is TGTGCCAGCGAGTCCTTCGGGACAGACAATCAGCCCCAGCATTTT. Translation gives CASESFGTDNQPQHF.

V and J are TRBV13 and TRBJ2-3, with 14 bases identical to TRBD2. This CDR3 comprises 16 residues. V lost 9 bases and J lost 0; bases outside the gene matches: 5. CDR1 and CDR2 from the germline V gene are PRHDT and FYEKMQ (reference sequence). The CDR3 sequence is CASRTSGRWSTDTQYF. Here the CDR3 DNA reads TGTGCCAGTCGGACTAGCGGGAGGTGGAGCACAGATACGCAGTATTTT.

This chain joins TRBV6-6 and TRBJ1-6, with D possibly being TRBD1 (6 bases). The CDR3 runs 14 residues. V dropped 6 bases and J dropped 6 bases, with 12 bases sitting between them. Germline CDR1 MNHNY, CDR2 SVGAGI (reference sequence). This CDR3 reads CASRGTGTNSPLHF. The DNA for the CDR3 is TGTGCCAGCAGGGGAACAGGGACTAATTCACCCCTCCACTTT.

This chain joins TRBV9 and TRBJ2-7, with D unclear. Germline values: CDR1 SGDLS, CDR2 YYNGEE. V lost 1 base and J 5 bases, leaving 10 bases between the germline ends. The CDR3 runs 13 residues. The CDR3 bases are TGTGCCAGCAGCGTACGCTCACTCGACGAGCAGTACTTC. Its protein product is CASSVRSLDEQYF.

In DNA form, the CDR3 reads TGTGCCAGCGCCGTAGGGGGTGGAAACACCATATATTTT. Translation: CASAVGGGNTIYF. The V and J genes are TRBV7-3 and TRBJ1-3, with TRBD1 as a possible D gene (6 bases). This CDR3 is built from 13 residues. Trimming left V 8 bases short and J 3 bases short, with 11 bases between. Germline assignment: CDR1 SGHTA and CDR2 FQGTGA.

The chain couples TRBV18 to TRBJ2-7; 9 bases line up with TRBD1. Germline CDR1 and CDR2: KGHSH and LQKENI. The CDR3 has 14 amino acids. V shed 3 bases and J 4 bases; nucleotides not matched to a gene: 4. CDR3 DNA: TGTGCCAGCTCACCCCGGGACAGGGTTTACGAGCAGTACTTC. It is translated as CASSPRDRVYEQYF.

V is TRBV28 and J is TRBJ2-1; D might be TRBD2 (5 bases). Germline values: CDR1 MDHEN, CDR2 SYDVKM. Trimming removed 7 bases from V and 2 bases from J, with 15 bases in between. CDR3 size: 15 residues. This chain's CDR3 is CASTPRRLPYNEQFF. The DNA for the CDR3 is TGTGCCAGCACCCCCCGGAGGCTACCCTACAATGAGCAGTTCTTC.

CDR3 sequence (DNA): TGTGCCATCAGTGATAGGGGTGATAATTCACCCCTCCACTTT. This gives the protein CAISDRGDNSPLHF. The chain has TRBV10-3 and TRBJ1-6, with D possibly matching TRBD1 (5 bases). V lost 3 bases, J lost 5 bases, and 8 bases lay in between. This CDR3 contains 14 residues. Germline V gene sequence: CDR1 ENHRY, CDR2 SYGVKD.

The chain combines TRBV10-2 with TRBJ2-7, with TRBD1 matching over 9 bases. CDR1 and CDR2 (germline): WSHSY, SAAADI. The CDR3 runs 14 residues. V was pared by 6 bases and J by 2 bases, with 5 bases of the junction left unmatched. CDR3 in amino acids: CASRRQGETYEQYF. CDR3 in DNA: TGCGCCAGCAGACGACAGGGGGAAACCTACGAGCAGTACTTC.

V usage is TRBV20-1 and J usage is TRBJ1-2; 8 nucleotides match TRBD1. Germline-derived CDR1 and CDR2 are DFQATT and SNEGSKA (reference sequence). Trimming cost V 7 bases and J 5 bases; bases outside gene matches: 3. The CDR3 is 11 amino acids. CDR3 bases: TGCAGTGTTACAGGGGGTTATGGCTACACCTTC. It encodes CSVTGGYGYTF.

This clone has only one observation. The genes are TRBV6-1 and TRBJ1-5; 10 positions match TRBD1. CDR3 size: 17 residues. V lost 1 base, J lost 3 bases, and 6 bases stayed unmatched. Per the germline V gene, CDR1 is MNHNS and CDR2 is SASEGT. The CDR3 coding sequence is TGTGCCAGCAGTGAAGAGTCGGGGACAGGGGACAATCAGCCCCAGCATTTT. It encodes CASSEESGTGDNQPQHF.

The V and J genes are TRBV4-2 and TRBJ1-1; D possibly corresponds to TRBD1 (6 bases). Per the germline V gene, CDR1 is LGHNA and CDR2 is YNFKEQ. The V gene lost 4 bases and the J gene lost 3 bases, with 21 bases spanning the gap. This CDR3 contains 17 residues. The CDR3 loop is CASSRGGGWVGDTEAFF. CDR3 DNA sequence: TGTGCCAGCAGCCGAGGGGGGGGCTGGGTTGGGGACACTGAAGCTTTCTTT.

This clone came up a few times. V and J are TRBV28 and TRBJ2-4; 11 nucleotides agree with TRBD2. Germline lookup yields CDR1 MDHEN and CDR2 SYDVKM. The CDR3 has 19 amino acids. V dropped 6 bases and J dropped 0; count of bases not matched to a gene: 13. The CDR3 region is CASRPWRTSGLLAKNIQYF. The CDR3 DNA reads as TGTGCCAGCAGACCCTGGAGGACTAGCGGGTTGCTAGCCAAAAACATTCAGTACTTC.

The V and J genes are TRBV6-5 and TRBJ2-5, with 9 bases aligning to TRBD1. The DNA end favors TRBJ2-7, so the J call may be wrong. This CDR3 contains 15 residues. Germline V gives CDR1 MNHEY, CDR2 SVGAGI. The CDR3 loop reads CASSPGQGISYEQYF. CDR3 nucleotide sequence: TGTGCCAGCAGTCCAGGACAGGGGATCTCCTACGAGCAGTACTTC.

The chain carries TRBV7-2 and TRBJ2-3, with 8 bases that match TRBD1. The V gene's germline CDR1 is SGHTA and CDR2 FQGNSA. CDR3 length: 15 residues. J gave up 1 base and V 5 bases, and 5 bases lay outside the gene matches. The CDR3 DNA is TGTGCCAGCAGCGAACAGACAGGGGGCACAGATACGCAGTATTTT. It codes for CASSEQTGGTDTQYF. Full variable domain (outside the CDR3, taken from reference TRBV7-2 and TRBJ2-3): GAGVSQSPSNKVTEKGKDVELRCDPISGHTALYWYRQSLGQGLEFLIYFQGNSAPDKSGLPSDRFSAERTGGSVSTLTIQRTQQEDSAVYLCASSEQTGGTDTQYFGPGTRLTVL.

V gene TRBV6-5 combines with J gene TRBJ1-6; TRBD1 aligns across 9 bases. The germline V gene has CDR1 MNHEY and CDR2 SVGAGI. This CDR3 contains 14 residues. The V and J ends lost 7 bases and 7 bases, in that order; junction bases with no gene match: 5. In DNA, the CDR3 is TGTGCCAGCACCCCGGGACAGGGCAATTCACCCCTCCACTTT. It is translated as CASTPGQGNSPLHF.

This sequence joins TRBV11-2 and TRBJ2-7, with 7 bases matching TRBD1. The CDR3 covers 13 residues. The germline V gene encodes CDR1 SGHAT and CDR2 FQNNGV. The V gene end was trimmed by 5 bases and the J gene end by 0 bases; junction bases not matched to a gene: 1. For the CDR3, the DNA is TGTGCCAGCAGCCGGGACAGCTCCTACGAGCAGTACTTC. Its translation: CASSRDSSYEQYF.

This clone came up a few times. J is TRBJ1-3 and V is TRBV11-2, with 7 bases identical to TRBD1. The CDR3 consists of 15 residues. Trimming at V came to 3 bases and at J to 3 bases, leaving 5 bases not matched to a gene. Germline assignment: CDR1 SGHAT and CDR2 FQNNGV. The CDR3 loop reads CASSFSDRDGNTIYF. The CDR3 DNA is TGTGCCAGCAGCTTTTCCGACAGGGATGGAAACACCATATATTTT.